The clone carrying this T cell receptor beta chain came up many times. Its antigen is not known. According to the study, TCR beta libraries were built with iRepertoire HTBI primers and CDR3-region Arm-PCR. TCRdb redid the calling of the multiplex PCR reads with MiXCR, one entry per CDR3 protein. The sample holds 350,000 to 500,000 distinct CDR3 sequences, 14% seen once. Time point specified: newly diagnosed GD, antithyroid drugs for less than 3 months. Preparation of the TCR library used RNA extracted from PBMCs. Tubes containing EDTA received roughly 8.8 milliliters of drawn peripheral blood. This specimen belongs to a study of regulatory T cells in long-lasting Graves disease. Study information: Those Graves' patients who were newly diagnosed had been on antithyroid drugs under 3 months. Whole-study results and caveats: Reduced TCR diversity was observed in persistent Graves' patients versus newly diagnosed patients.

There are 16 residues in the CDR3. Germline lookup yields CDR1 SGHTA and CDR2 FQGTGA. Trimming stripped 4 bases from V and 5 bases from J, with 20 bases between. The same sample was also used in a study of T cells in Graves' hyperthyroidism and ophthalmopathy.

This chain links TRBV7-3 with TRBJ1-1, with a possible D match to TRBD1 (6 bases). Sequenced material: peripheral blood mononuclear cells (PBMCs), taken at new diagnosis, from a patient treated with antithyroid drugs. The clonotype was recovered from a woman aged 50 to 60 with Graves disease. The CDR3 sequence is CASSSRGGASRTEAFF. For the CDR3, the DNA is TGTGCCAGCAGCTCCCGGGGGGGGGCAAGTCGAACTGAAGCTTTCTTT.